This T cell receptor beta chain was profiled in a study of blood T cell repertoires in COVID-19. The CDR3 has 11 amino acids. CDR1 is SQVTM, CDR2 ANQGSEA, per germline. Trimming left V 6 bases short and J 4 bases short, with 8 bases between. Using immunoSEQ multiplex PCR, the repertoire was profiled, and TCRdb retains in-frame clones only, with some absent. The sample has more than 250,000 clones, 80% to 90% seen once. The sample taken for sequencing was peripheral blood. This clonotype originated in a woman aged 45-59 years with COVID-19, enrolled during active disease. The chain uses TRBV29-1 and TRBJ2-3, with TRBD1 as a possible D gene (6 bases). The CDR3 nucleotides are TGCAGCGTAACAGGGCCAGATACGCAGTATTTT. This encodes CSVTGPDTQYF.